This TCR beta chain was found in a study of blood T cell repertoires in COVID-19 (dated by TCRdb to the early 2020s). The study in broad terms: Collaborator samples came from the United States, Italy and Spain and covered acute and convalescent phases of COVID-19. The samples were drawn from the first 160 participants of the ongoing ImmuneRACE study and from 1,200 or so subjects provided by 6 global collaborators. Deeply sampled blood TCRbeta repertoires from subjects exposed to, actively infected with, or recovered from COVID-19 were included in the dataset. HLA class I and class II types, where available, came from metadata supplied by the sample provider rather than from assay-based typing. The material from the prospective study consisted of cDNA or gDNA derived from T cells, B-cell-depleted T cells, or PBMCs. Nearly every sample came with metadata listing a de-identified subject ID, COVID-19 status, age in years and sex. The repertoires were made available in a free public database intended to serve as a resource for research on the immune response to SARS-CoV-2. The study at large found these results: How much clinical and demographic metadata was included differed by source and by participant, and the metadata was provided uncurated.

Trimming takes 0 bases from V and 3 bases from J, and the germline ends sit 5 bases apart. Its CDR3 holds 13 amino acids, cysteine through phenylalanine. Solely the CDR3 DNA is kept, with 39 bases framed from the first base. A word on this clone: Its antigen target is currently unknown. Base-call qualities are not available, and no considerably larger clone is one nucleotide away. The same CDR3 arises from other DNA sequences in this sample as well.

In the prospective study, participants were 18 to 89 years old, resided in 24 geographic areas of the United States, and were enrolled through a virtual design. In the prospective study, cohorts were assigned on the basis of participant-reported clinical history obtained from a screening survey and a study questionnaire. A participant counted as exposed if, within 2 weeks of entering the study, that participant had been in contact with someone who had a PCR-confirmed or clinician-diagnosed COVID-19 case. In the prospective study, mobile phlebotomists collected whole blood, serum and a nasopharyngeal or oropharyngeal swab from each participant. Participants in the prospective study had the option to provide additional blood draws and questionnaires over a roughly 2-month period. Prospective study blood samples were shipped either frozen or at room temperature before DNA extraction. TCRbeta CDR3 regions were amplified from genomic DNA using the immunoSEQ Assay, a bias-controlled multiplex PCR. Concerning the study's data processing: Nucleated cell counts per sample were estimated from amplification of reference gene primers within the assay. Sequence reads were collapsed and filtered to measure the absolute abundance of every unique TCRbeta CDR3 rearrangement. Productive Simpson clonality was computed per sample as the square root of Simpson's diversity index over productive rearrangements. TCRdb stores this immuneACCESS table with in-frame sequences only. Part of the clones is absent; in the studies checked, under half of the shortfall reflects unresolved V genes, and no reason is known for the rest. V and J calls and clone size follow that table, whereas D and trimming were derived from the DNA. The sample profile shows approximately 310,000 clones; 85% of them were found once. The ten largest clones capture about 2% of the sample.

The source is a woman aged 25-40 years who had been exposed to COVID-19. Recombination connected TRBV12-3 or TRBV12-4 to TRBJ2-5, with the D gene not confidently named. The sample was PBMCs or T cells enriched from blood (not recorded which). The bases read TGTGCCAGCAGTTTAGCAGAGAAAGAGACCCAGTACTTC. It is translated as CASSLAEKETQYF.